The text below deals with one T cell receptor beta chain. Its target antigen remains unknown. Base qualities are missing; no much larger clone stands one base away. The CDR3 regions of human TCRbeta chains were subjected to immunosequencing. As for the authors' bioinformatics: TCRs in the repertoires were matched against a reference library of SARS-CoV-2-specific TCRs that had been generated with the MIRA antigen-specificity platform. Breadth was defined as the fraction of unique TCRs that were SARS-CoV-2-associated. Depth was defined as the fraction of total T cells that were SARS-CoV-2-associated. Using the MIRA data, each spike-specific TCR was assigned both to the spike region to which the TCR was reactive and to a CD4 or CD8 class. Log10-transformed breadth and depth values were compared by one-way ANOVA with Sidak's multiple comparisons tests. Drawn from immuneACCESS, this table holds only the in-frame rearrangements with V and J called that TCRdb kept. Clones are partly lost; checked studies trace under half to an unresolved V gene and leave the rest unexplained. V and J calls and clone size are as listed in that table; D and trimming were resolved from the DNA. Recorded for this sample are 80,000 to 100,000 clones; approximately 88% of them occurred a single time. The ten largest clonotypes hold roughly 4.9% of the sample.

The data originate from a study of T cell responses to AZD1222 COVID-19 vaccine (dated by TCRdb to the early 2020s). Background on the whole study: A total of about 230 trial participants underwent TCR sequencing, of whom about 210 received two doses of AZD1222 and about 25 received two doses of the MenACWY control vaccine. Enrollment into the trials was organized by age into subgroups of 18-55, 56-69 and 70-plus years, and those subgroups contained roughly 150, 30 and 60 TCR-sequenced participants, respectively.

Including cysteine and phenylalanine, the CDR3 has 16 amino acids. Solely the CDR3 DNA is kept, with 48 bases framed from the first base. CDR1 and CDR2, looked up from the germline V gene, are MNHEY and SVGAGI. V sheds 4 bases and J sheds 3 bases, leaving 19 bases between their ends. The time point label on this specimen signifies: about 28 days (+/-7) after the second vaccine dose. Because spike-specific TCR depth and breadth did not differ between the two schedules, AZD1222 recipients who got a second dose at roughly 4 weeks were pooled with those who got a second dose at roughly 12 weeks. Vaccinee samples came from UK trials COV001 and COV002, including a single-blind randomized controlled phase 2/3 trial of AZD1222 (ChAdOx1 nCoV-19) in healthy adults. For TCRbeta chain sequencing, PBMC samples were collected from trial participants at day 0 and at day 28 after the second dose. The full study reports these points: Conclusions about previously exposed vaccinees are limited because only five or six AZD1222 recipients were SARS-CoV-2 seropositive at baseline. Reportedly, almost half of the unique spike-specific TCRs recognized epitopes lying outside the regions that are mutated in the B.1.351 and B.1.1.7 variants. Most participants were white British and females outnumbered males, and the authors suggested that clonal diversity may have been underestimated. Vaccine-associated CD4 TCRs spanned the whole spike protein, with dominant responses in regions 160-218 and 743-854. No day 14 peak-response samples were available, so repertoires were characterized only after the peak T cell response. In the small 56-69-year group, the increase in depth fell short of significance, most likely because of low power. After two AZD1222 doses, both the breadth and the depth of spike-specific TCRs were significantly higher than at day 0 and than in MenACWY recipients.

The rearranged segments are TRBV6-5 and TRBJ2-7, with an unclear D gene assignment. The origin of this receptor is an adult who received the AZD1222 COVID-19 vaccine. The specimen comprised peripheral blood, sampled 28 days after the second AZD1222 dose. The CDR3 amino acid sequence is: CASSSAATVLGYEQYF. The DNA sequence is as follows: TGTGCCAGCAGTTCGGCGGCCACAGTTCTGGGCTACGAGCAGTACTTC.